This T cell receptor (beta chain) was retrieved from a study of CD8+ T cells in alopecia areata. For the study at large: In an open-label trial, patients got 5 to 10 mg tofacitinib twice daily. Study findings and constraints: Relative to normal scalp, lesional scalp, especially alopecia totalis/universalis, showed higher clonality.

RNA extraction was followed by reverse transcription into cDNA, which acted as the sequencing template. Sequencing was performed with immunoSEQ multiplex PCR; in TCRdb, only in-frame clones are kept and a portion is missing. The table includes 100,000 to 150,000 clones, roughly 50% detected once. With respect to this clone: Its antigen is still unknown.

The CDR3 sequence is 13 residues long. Germline V lookup: CDR1 SEHNR, CDR2 FQNEAQ (reference sequence). V was trimmed by 5 bases and J by 5 bases, leaving 12 bases between them. The receptor comes from a human donor with alopecia areata. The chain carries TRBV7-9 and TRBJ1-2; no clear D. The source was CD8+ T cells sorted from blood, collected at week 0. The CDR3 DNA reads as TGTGCCAGCAGCCTCGACGGTTGGTATGGCTACACCTTC. Residues: CASSLDGWYGYTF.